These 2 T cell receptor beta chains share one sample of origin, sequenced in a study of T cells in Graves' hyperthyroidism and ophthalmopathy. RNA transcripts served as the template for amplifying TCR beta CDR3 regions. A set of HTBI primers served as the primers for a first-round RT-PCR of the TCR CDR3. Each CDR3 protein gets one entry after TCRdb re-called the multiplex PCR reads with MiXCR. This table holds 490,000 or so distinct CDR3 sequences, 20% found once. The source material was blood. Source of these receptors: a middle-aged man with Graves' ophthalmopathy.

This clonotype was observed many times. The V and J genes are TRBV12-3 or TRBV12-4 and TRBJ1-1; TRBD1 might be the D (5 bases). Trimming pared 8 bases from V and 5 bases from J, leaving 15 bases between. This CDR3 region has 13 residues. CDR3 nucleotides: TGTGCCAGCCTCCAGGGCGCGAGAACTGAAGCTTTCTTT. This encodes CASLQGARTEAFF.

This clonotype was detected ten times or more. The V and J genes are TRBV12-3 or TRBV12-4 and TRBJ2-3; D unresolved. CDR3 length: 14 residues. V dropped 2 bases and J dropped 0 bases, with 6 bases sitting between them. CDR3 sequence reads: CASSLQPSTDTQYF. The CDR3 coding sequence is TGTGCCAGCAGTTTACAGCCGAGCACAGATACGCAGTATTTT.